A selection of T cell receptor beta chains follows, all from one sample in a study of control samples from healthy donors and cancer patients. Profiled with immunoSEQ multiplex PCR; TCRdb holds only in-frame clones, not every one. Here the sample spans 65,000 to 70,000 clones, approximately 80% being singletons. The sequenced material came from PBMCs. The source of these receptors is a woman between 45 and 65 years old with lung cancer. The CDR3 runs from the conserved cysteine through the conserved F or W. The D gene is left open where the match is weak. Where a row states a size, it is once, few, many or the class of an expanded clone; other rows omit it.

v_gene	d_gene	abundance	j_gene	CDR3aa	CDR3nt
TRBV7-9	-	-	TRBJ1-1	CASSPGVTNTEAFF	TGTGCCAGCAGCCCGGGGGTAACGAACACTGAAGCTTTCTTT
TRBV7-2	TRBD2	once	TRBJ2-1	CASGGGLANEQFF	TGTGCCAGCGGGGGAGGGCTTGCGAATGAGCAGTTCTTC
TRBV11-2	TRBD1	-	TRBJ1-2	CASSSNRGSSTNYGYTF	TGTGCCAGCAGCTCAAACAGGGGTTCTTCAACTAACTATGGCTACACCTTC
TRBV2	-	-	TRBJ2-1	CASSEGQGSYNEQFF	TGTGCCAGCAGTGAAGGGCAGGGATCCTACAATGAGCAGTTCTTC
TRBV5-1	-	-	TRBJ2-5	CASSLGNQETQYF	TGCGCCAGCAGCTTAGGTAACCAAGAGACCCAGTACTTC
TRBV18	-	-	TRBJ1-6	CASSSRDWNSPLHF	TGTGCCAGCTCATCACGGGACTGGAATTCACCCCTCCACTTT
TRBV3-1/TRBV3-2	TRBD1	few	TRBJ1-4	CASSRTGRTEKLFF	TGTGCCAGCAGCCGGACAGGCCGAACTGAAAAACTGTTTTTT
TRBV3-1/TRBV3-2	TRBD2	-	TRBJ2-1	CASSRLAGRSYNEQFF	TGTGCCAGCAGCCGCTTAGCGGGGAGGAGCTACAATGAGCAGTTCTTC
TRBV7-9	-	-	TRBJ1-1	CASSLYGGGRLTTEAFF	TGTGCCAGCAGCTTATATGGTGGGGGGCGCTTGACCACTGAAGCTTTCTTT
TRBV5-1	-	-	TRBJ1-6	CASSFGQLGAPLHF	TGCGCCAGCAGCTTCGGACAGCTCGGTGCACCCCTCCACTTT
TRBV7-2	TRBD2	once	TRBJ2-1	CASSFPAGGRYNEQFF	TGTGCCAGCAGCTTTCCAGCGGGGGGCAGGTACAATGAGCAGTTCTTC
TRBV24-1	TRBD1	-	TRBJ2-6	CATSDPTGSGANVLTF	TGTGCCACCAGTGACCCGACAGGGTCCGGGGCCAACGTCCTGACTTTC
TRBV10-3	-	-	TRBJ2-7	CAISERTDAYEQYF	TGTGCCATCAGTGAGAGGACAGACGCCTACGAGCAGTACTTC
TRBV5-4	-	-	TRBJ2-7	CASRYGTSYTYEQYF	TGTGCCAGCAGATACGGGACTTCTTATACCTACGAGCAGTACTTC
TRBV18	-	-	TRBJ2-3	CASSPGVADTQYF	TGTGCCAGCTCACCGGGGGTTGCAGATACGCAGTATTTT
TRBV7-2	-	-	TRBJ2-7	CASSLGTQTYEQYF	TGTGCCAGCAGCTTAGGGACACAAACCTACGAGCAGTACTTC
TRBV6-5	-	-	TRBJ1-2	CASSYSGSYGYTF	TGTGCCAGCAGTTACTCGGGATCCTATGGCTACACCTTC
TRBV18	-	-	TRBJ2-5	CASSPRGETQYF	TGTGCCAGCTCACCACGGGGAGAGACCCAGTACTTC
TRBV3-1/TRBV3-2	TRBD1	-	TRBJ1-1	CASSPRTGMAFF	TGTGCCAGCAGCCCGCGGACAGGGATGGCTTTCTTT
TRBV6-6	-	-	TRBJ1-1	CASSYSVGTEAFF	TGTGCCAGCAGTTATTCGGTGGGTACTGAAGCTTTCTTT
TRBV19	-	-	TRBJ1-1	CAGGLGARKTEAFF	TGTGCCGGGGGCCTGGGGGCGCGTAAGACTGAAGCTTTCTTT
TRBV6-1	-	-	TRBJ1-2	CASSEEDSNGYTF	TGTGCCAGCAGTGAAGAGGACAGTAATGGCTACACCTTC
TRBV5-1	-	-	TRBJ1-1	CASSLYGGMNTEAFF	TGCGCCAGCAGCTTGTATGGAGGGATGAACACTGAAGCTTTCTTT
TRBV5-4	TRBD1	-	TRBJ2-5	CASSLGQGWTQYF	TGTGCCAGCAGCCTGGGACAGGGTTGGACCCAGTACTTC
TRBV7-9	-	-	TRBJ2-7	CASTSGFGDPYEQYF	TGTGCCAGCACCTCAGGATTCGGGGATCCCTACGAGCAGTACTTC
TRBV6-5	TRBD2	once	TRBJ2-1	CASSTTSGGANEQFF	TGTGCCAGCAGCACAACTAGCGGGGGGGCCAATGAGCAGTTCTTC
TRBV12-3/TRBV12-4	-	-	TRBJ2-5	CASSFLLETQYF	TGTGCCAGCAGTTTCTTGCTGGAGACCCAGTACTTC
TRBV6-5	-	-	TRBJ1-2	CASSYGPVSNYGYTF	TGTGCCAGCAGTTACGGCCCGGTTTCTAACTATGGCTACACCTTC